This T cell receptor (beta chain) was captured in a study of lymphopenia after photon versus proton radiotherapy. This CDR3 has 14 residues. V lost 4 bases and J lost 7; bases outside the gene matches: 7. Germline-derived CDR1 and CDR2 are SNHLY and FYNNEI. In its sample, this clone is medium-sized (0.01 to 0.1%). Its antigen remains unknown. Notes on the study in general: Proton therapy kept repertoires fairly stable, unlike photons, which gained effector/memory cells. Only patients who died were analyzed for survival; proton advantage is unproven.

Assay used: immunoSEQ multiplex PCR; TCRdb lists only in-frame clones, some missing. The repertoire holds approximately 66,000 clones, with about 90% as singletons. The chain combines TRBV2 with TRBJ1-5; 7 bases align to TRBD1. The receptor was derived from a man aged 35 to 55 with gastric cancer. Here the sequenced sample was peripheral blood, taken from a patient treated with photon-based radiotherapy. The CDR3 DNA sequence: TGTGCCAGCAGTGGAAAGGGGGCTCGGCAGCCCCAGCATTTT. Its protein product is CASSGKGARQPQHF.